This TCR beta chain emerged from a study of T cell clones after liver transplantation. Findings and caveats of the study: The donor-reactive repertoire was only partly measurable in two subjects, lacking donor cells.

TCRdb's copy holds only in-frame clones and misses some; the assay was immunoSEQ multiplex PCR. The sample lists about 15,000 clones, nearly 95% occurring once. V was clipped by 3 bases and J by 5 bases, with 11 bases between them. The germline gives CDR1 MNHEY, CDR2 SMNVEV (reference sequence). This CDR3 contains 14 residues. Of note for this clone: Its matching antigen is unknown.

The sequence derives from a human donor who received a liver transplant. The rearrangement joins TRBV27 to TRBJ1-5; a weak D match, TRBD1 (5 bases). The input for sequencing was CD8+ T cells from blood, taken before liver transplant. The CDR3 DNA is TGTGCCAGCAGTTTGGGGGGGGTGTATCAGCCCCAGCATTTT. Its translation is CASSLGGVYQPQHF.